The TCR beta chain described here comes from a study of blood T cell repertoires in COVID-19. Looking at the study overall: Italy, Spain and the United States were the sources of the convalescent and acute COVID-19 samples. T cells, B-cell-depleted T cells, or PBMCs provided the cDNA or gDNA that served as material.

Generated by immunoSEQ multiplex PCR, the TCRdb table keeps only in-frame clones and is missing some. This table holds about 360,000 clones, approximately 86% found once. Germline-derived CDR1 and CDR2 are SGHNT and YYREEE (reference sequence). Trimming removed 5 bases from V and 0 bases from J, with 11 bases in between. This CDR3 is 15 amino acids long. This clone came up a few times. The same CDR3 also results from other DNA sequences found in this sample. The sequence derives from an older woman with COVID-19, enrolled during active disease. The sequenced sample was peripheral blood. V gene TRBV5-4 combines with J gene TRBJ2-2; D not certain. CDR3 loop: CASSSEVANTGELFF. CDR3 sequence (DNA): TGTGCCAGCAGTTCTGAGGTGGCGAACACCGGGGAGCTGTTTTTT.